These T cell receptor beta chains were read from a single sample in a study of cytomegalovirus exposure and HLA in healthy donors. The method was immunoSEQ multiplex PCR; TCRdb's version includes in-frame clones alone and lacks a portion of them. In the table there are around 170,000 clones, less than 85% of which are singletons. Specimen: PBMCs. These receptors all come from a man aged 18 to 30 in good health and CMV-seropositive. The CDR3 runs from the conserved cysteine through the conserved F or W. The D gene is left open where the match is weak. Clone sizes are given selectively: once, few, many, or a class where the clone is expanded.

j_call clone_size v_call d_call cdr3_aa cdr3_nt
TRBJ2-5 once TRBV4-1 TRBD2 CASSLIGPGGPETQYF TGCGCCAGCAGCCTGATAGGTCCGGGAGGGCCAGAGACCCAGTACTTC
TRBJ2-1 few TRBV28 TRBD1 CASSLYRGHEQFF TGTGCCAGCAGTTTATACAGGGGGCATGAGCAGTTCTTC
TRBJ1-1 few TRBV5-6 NA CASSSQELNTEAFF TGTGCCAGCAGCTCACAGGAATTGAACACTGAAGCTTTCTTT
TRBJ1-2 NA TRBV28 NA CASSPPVTGWFAGYTF TGTGCCAGCAGCCCACCCGTGACAGGATGGTTTGCCGGCTACACCTTC
TRBJ1-4 NA TRBV7-2 NA CASSLAVRGTNEKLFF TGTGCCAGCAGCTTAGCAGTCCGGGGGACTAATGAAAAACTGTTTTTT
TRBJ2-3 NA TRBV30 NA CAWSGGGVTQYF TGTGCCTGGAGTGGAGGGGGGGTTACGCAGTATTTT
TRBJ2-1 NA TRBV5-1 NA CASSSQGGNNEQFF TGCGCCAGCAGCTCCCAGGGTGGGAACAATGAGCAGTTCTTC
TRBJ2-7 many TRBV6-1 TRBD2 CASSEEASGSYEQYF TGTGCCAGCAGTGAAGAGGCTAGCGGCTCCTACGAGCAGTACTTC
TRBJ1-2 NA TRBV6-6 TRBD1 CASSSTTGGAGGYTF TGTGCCAGCAGTTCCACTACAGGGGGCGCGGGTGGCTACACCTTC
TRBJ2-5 NA TRBV18 NA CASSPREETQYF TGTGCCAGCTCACCTCGGGAAGAGACCCAGTACTTC
TRBJ1-3 NA TRBV28 TRBD1 CASSLSLDRAGNTIYF TGTGCCAGCAGTTTATCCCTAGACAGGGCTGGAAACACCATATATTTT
TRBJ1-3 NA TRBV11-3 TRBD1 CASSLDLAGGYSGNTIYF TGTGCCAGCAGCTTAGATCTGGCAGGGGGGTACTCTGGAAACACCATATATTTT
TRBJ2-3 NA TRBV15 TRBD2 CATSRGAGVSTDTQYF TGTGCCACCAGCAGAGGAGCGGGGGTGAGCACAGATACGCAGTATTTT
TRBJ2-3 NA TRBV28 TRBD1 CATTQGGQDTQYF TGTGCCACTACACAGGGGGGCCAAGATACGCAGTATTTT
TRBJ2-7 NA TRBV6-5 TRBD2 CASSAVLGGSYEQYF TGTGCCAGCAGCGCCGTCCTGGGGGGGTCCTACGAGCAGTACTTC
TRBJ2-7 NA TRBV2 NA CASSQFYEQYF TGTGCCAGCAGTCAATTCTACGAGCAGTACTTC
TRBJ2-1 NA TRBV27 TRBD2 CASSFLGLAAEQFF TGTGCCAGCAGTTTTCTAGGGCTAGCGGCAGAGCAGTTCTTC
TRBJ1-1 NA TRBV4-1 NA CASSQASRAFF TGCGCCAGCAGCCAAGCCTCCCGAGCTTTCTTT
TRBJ2-3 NA TRBV6-1 NA CASQRGSHTDTQYF TGTGCCAGCCAACGTGGCAGTCACACAGATACGCAGTATTTT
TRBJ2-7 NA TRBV6-5 NA CASSPVGEYEQYF TGTGCCAGCAGTCCGGTCGGGGAGTACGAGCAGTACTTC
TRBJ1-6 NA TRBV9 TRBD1 CASSESDRASPLHF TGTGCCAGCAGCGAGTCAGACAGGGCTTCACCCCTCCACTTT
TRBJ1-3 NA TRBV6-5 TRBD1 CASSYSTGDGNTIYF TGTGCCAGCAGTTACTCGACAGGGGACGGAAACACCATATATTTT
TRBJ2-1 NA TRBV19 TRBD2 CASSPRPSGIYYNEQFF TGTGCCAGTAGTCCGAGGCCTAGCGGGATATACTACAATGAGCAGTTCTTC
TRBJ2-3 NA TRBV7-3 NA CASSLKASPDTQYF TGTGCCAGCAGCTTAAAAGCCTCCCCAGATACGCAGTATTTT
TRBJ2-3 NA TRBV29-1 NA CSVEVVAGSDTQYF TGCAGCGTTGAAGTGGTGGCAGGGTCAGATACGCAGTATTTT
TRBJ2-1 NA TRBV10-3 NA CAISDQTGRGYNEQFF TGTGCCATCAGTGACCAGACAGGGCGGGGCTACAATGAGCAGTTCTTC
TRBJ2-2 NA TRBV19 NA CASKGQDLTGELFF TGTGCCAGTAAGGGGCAGGACCTCACCGGGGAGCTGTTTTTT
TRBJ2-5 NA TRBV21-1 NA CASSKGSGGTLWETQYF TGTGCCAGCAGCAAAGGTAGCGGAGGGACTCTCTGGGAGACCCAGTACTTC
TRBJ1-6 NA TRBV5-1 NA CASSFGQPGDSPLHF TGCGCCAGCAGCTTCGGTCAGCCCGGGGATTCACCCCTCCACTTT
TRBJ1-1 few TRBV5-1 NA CASSLWRGNTEAFF TGCGCCAGCAGCTTGTGGAGGGGTAATACTGAAGCTTTCTTT
TRBJ2-3 NA TRBV11-2 NA CASSGGGGGTDTQYF TGTGCCAGCAGCGGAGGAGGGGGGGGGACAGATACGCAGTATTTT
TRBJ1-2 NA TRBV27 NA CASSFNQQGSYGYTF TGTGCCAGCAGTTTCAATCAACAGGGATCCTATGGCTACACCTTC
TRBJ2-1 NA TRBV28 TRBD2 CASSSFGTSDYNEQFF TGTGCCAGCAGTTCATTCGGGACTAGCGATTACAATGAGCAGTTCTTC
TRBJ2-2 NA TRBV6-1 TRBD1 CASSRTGNTGELFF TGTGCCAGCAGTCGGACAGGGAACACCGGGGAGCTGTTTTTT
TRBJ2-3 NA TRBV5-1 NA CASSPDSTSDTQYF TGCGCCAGCAGCCCGGACTCGACATCAGATACGCAGTATTTT
TRBJ1-1 few TRBV11-3 NA CASSSWTDEAFF TGTGCCAGCAGCTCCTGGACAGACGAAGCTTTCTTT
TRBJ1-1 NA TRBV5-6 TRBD1 CASSLGTGRAAFF TGTGCCAGCAGCTTAGGGACAGGGCGGGCGGCTTTCTTT
TRBJ2-2 NA TRBV4-1 TRBD2 CASSQDSGSATGELFF TGCGCCAGCAGCCAAGATAGCGGGTCGGCCACCGGGGAGCTGTTTTTT
TRBJ1-4 NA TRBV4-1 NA CASSQDWTRTDEKLFF TGCGCCAGCAGCCAAGATTGGACCCGGACAGATGAAAAACTGTTTTTT
TRBJ2-1 NA TRBV6-1 TRBD1 CASSPRQGTYNEQFF TGTGCCAGCAGCCCAAGACAGGGAACCTACAATGAGCAGTTCTTC
TRBJ1-4 NA TRBV30 TRBD1 CAWTRRTGGGVGEKLFF TGTGCCTGGACCCGCAGGACAGGGGGCGGCGTCGGGGAAAAACTGTTTTTT
TRBJ2-1 few TRBV7-2 NA CASSRGTGRGNEQFF TGTGCCAGCAGCCGAGGGACGGGAAGGGGGAATGAGCAGTTCTTC
TRBJ1-1 NA TRBV6-1 NA CASSNSGRLAFF TGTGCCAGCAGTAACAGCGGGAGGTTAGCTTTCTTT
TRBJ1-1 NA TRBV6-6 NA CASSYSKGVNTEAFF TGTGCCAGCAGTTACTCGAAAGGGGTGAACACTGAAGCTTTCTTT
TRBJ2-2 NA TRBV5-1 TRBD2 CASSLEGTSGGAGELFF TGCGCCAGCAGCTTGGAAGGAACTAGCGGTGGGGCCGGGGAGCTGTTTTTT
TRBJ2-1 NA TRBV6-6 NA CASSPEGVYNEQFF TGTGCCAGCAGTCCAGAGGGGGTCTACAATGAGCAGTTCTTC
TRBJ1-4 NA TRBV4-1 NA CASSPGASLEKLFF TGCGCCAGCAGCCCAGGGGCCTCCCTTGAAAAACTGTTTTTT
TRBJ2-7 NA TRBV30 TRBD1 CAWSVADRAYEQYF TGTGCCTGGAGTGTAGCGGACAGGGCCTACGAGCAGTACTTC
TRBJ2-7 once TRBV5-1 TRBD1 CASSSGTGGYEQYF TGCGCCAGCAGCTCAGGTACAGGGGGGTACGAGCAGTACTTC
TRBJ2-2 NA TRBV5-6 TRBD1 CASSSGGSGGELFF TGTGCCAGCTCATCAGGGGGCTCTGGCGGGGAGCTGTTTTTT
TRBJ2-3 NA TRBV23-1 NA CASSQQAGSRTDTQYF TGCGCCAGCAGTCAGCAGGCAGGGTCTCGCACAGATACGCAGTATTTT
TRBJ2-1 NA TRBV9 TRBD2 CASSPTGTSAYNEQFF TGTGCCAGCAGCCCAACCGGGACTAGCGCCTACAATGAGCAGTTCTTC
TRBJ2-1 NA TRBV5-1 TRBD2 CASSAGGHAPRDEQFF TGCGCCAGCAGCGCGGGGGGGCACGCCCCAAGGGATGAGCAGTTCTTC
TRBJ1-5 NA TRBV30 NA CAWSVRGAQPQHF TGTGCCTGGAGTGTCAGGGGTGCTCAGCCCCAGCATTTT
TRBJ1-1 NA TRBV6-5 NA CASSWNRQSEAFF TGTGCCAGCAGCTGGAACAGGCAAAGTGAAGCTTTCTTT
TRBJ2-5 NA TRBV5-1 TRBD1 CASSSGTVQETQYF TGCGCCAGCAGCTCAGGGACAGTTCAAGAGACCCAGTACTTC
TRBJ2-3 NA TRBV7-3 NA CASSYTSSQDTQYF TGTGCCAGCAGCTATACTAGTTCACAGGATACGCAGTATTTT
TRBJ2-7 NA TRBV4-2 TRBD1 CASSQVRQGPEQYF TGTGCCAGCAGCCAAGTACGACAGGGACCCGAGCAGTACTTC
TRBJ1-1 NA TRBV5-1 NA CASSFIAQNTEAFF TGCGCCAGCAGCTTTATCGCGCAGAACACTGAAGCTTTCTTT